The 26 T cell receptor beta chains below come from one sample, sequenced in a study of blood T cell repertoires in COVID-19. This table comes from immunoSEQ multiplex PCR, and its TCRdb copy is limited to in-frame clones, with some not included. The sample holds 95,000 to 100,000 clones, about 84% seen once. Sequenced input: peripheral blood. The receptor source for this set is a human donor in a cohort sampled during active COVID-19.

The chain carries TRBV7-2 and TRBJ1-5; TRBD1 matches 8 bases. Trimming removed 0 bases from V and 1 base from J; junction bases left unmatched: 8. The CDR3 has 18 amino acids. Germline values: CDR1 SGHTA, CDR2 FQGNSA. The CDR3 DNA is TGTGCCAGCAGCTTAGCGGGCTTGACAGGGGTAAGCAATCAGCCCCAGCATTTT. Translated, it gives CASSLAGLTGVSNQPQHF.

This chain joins TRBV3-1 (or the pseudogene TRBV3-2) and TRBJ1-1; D perhaps matches TRBD1 (6 bases). This CDR3 comprises 13 residues. Trimming took off 4 bases at V and 6 bases at J, with 12 bases between the two ends. Per germline, CDR1 LGHDT and CDR2 YNNKEL (reference sequence). The chain's CDR3 is CASSPVGGAEAFF. The CDR3 nucleotides read TGTGCCAGCAGCCCAGTAGGGGGAGCTGAAGCTTTCTTT.

This chain links TRBV5-4 with TRBJ2-1, with a weak D call TRBD2 (5 bases). CDR3 length: 14 residues. Per the germline V gene, CDR1 is SGHNT and CDR2 is YYREEE (reference sequence). Trimming pared 5 bases from V and 4 bases from J, leaving 13 bases between. CDR3 residues: CASSFETTYNEQFF. DNA for the CDR3: TGTGCCAGCAGTTTTGAGACTACTTACAATGAGCAGTTCTTC.

This rearrangement joins TRBV7-2 to TRBJ2-6; no clear D gene. The germline gives CDR1 SGHTA, CDR2 FQGNSA. The CDR3 runs to 18 residues. Between the trimmed V and J ends, which lost 5 bases and 0 bases, there was a span of 17 bases. The CDR3: CASSLRSLKYSGANVLTF. CDR3 bases: TGTGCCAGCAGCCTTCGGAGTCTTAAGTACTCTGGGGCCAACGTCCTGACTTTC.

The chain has TRBV28 and TRBJ2-7; tentatively, D is TRBD2 (5 bases). The CDR3 runs to 15 residues. Germline values: CDR1 MDHEN, CDR2 SYDVKM. Deletions cut 2 bases from V and 2 bases from J, with 13 bases between. The CDR3 sequence: CASSLVGKTTYEQYF. CDR3 DNA: TGTGCCAGCAGTTTAGTCGGGAAAACTACCTACGAGCAGTACTTC.

The chain has TRBV28 and TRBJ1-5; D possibly corresponds to TRBD1 (6 bases). Trimming removed 4 bases from V and 6 bases from J, with 16 bases in between. Germline V gene lookup returns CDR1 MDHEN and CDR2 SYDVKM. The CDR3 length is 15 residues. The CDR3 coding sequence is TGTGCCAGCAGTTCCCAGGGGTCAGGGATTCAGCCCCAGCATTTT. Amino acid sequence: CASSSQGSGIQPQHF.

This sequence joins TRBV7-8 and TRBJ1-1; 11 positions match TRBD1. Looked up from germline, CDR1 is SGHVS and CDR2 is FQNEAQ. The CDR3 is 18 residues long. V lost 5 bases, J lost 0 bases, and 11 bases stayed unmatched. CDR3 sequence reads: CASSPRSGTGGMNTEAFF. CDR3 in DNA: TGTGCCAGCAGCCCGAGATCCGGGACAGGGGGAATGAACACTGAAGCTTTCTTT.

This chain links TRBV28 with TRBJ1-5, with unresolved D. From germline, CDR1 is MDHEN and CDR2 SYDVKM. The CDR3 covers 14 residues. The ends were cut back, 8 bases at V and 6 bases at J, with 17 bases in the middle. CDR3 residues: CASRGPPRAQPQHF. CDR3 bases: TGTGCCAGCCGAGGACCTCCGAGGGCTCAGCCCCAGCATTTT.

This clone was seen just once. The rearrangement uses TRBV5-6 and TRBJ1-2, with D tentatively TRBD1 (5 bases). V was pared by 4 bases and J by 3 bases, with 19 bases between. Germline CDR1 and CDR2: SGHDT and YYEEEE. CDR3 length: 16 residues. CDR3 nucleotide sequence: TGTGCCAGCAGCCCCGAGGACATAGTATTCTACTATGGCTACACCTTC. It encodes CASSPEDIVFYYGYTF. The full variable domain, rest sourced from reference TRBV5-6 and TRBJ1-2, is DAGVTQSPTHLIKTRGQQVTLRCSPKSGHDTVSWYQQALGQGPQFIFQYYEEEERQRGNFPDRFSGHQFPNYSSELNVNALLLGDSALYLCASSPEDIVFYYGYTFGSGTRLTVV.

This chain uses TRBV11-2 with TRBJ2-5; 7 nucleotides align to TRBD1. J was trimmed by 1 base and V by 5 bases; bases with no gene match: 13. The CDR3 is 17 residues long. CDR1 and CDR2 (germline): SGHAT, FQNNGV. The CDR3 here is CASSAGTTKGAQETQYF. In nucleotides, the CDR3 is TGTGCCAGCAGCGCAGGAACAACTAAGGGGGCCCAAGAGACCCAGTACTTC.

A single count supports this clone. V gene TRBV5-5 combines with J gene TRBJ1-2, with D hard to call. CDR3 length equals 14 residues. V was cut by 6 bases and J by 5 bases, with 17 bases left in between. CDR1 and CDR2 (germline): SGHKS, YYEKEE (reference sequence). The CDR3 nucleotides read TGTGCCAGCACCGGTGTTGGCGGGATGTATGGCTACACCTTC. Its protein is CASTGVGGMYGYTF.

This clone was found once. The gene calls are TRBV2 and TRBJ2-1, with D maybe TRBD1 (5 bases). Germline CDR1 SNHLY, CDR2 FYNNEI. V lost 5 bases and J lost 0, with 8 bases in between. The CDR3 has 14 amino acids. In DNA form, the CDR3 reads TGTGCCAGCAGTATAGACAGCTCCTACAATGAGCAGTTCTTC. It specifies CASSIDSSYNEQFF.

This chain connects TRBV4-3 to TRBJ2-7; 7 positions agree with TRBD2. CDR1 and CDR2 from the germline V gene are LGHNA and YSLEER. The CDR3 has 16 residues. The junction had 11 bases not matched to a gene; V was cut back by 0 bases and J by 6 bases. The CDR3, as DNA: TGCGCCAGCAGCCAAGAGGAAACTAGCGCCAGCCTCGAGCAGTACTTC. Translation: CASSQEETSASLEQYF.

This chain links TRBV12-3 or TRBV12-4 with TRBJ2-1, with 7 positions matching TRBD2. There are 13 residues in the CDR3. Trimming cost V 9 bases and J 4 bases; bases outside gene matches: 6. CDR3 nucleotides: TGTGCCAGTTCGCGGGGGTGGTACAATGAGCAGTTCTTC. Translating it yields CASSRGWYNEQFF.

This chain links TRBV19 with TRBJ1-3; no clear D. Trimming cost V 7 bases and J 0 bases, with 13 bases left between them. The CDR3 has 15 residues. Germline V gene sequence: CDR1 LNHDA, CDR2 SQIVND (reference sequence). CDR3 in DNA: TGTGCCAGTACTTTTGGCGGTCTCTCTGGAAACACCATATATTTT. Protein product: CASTFGGLSGNTIYF.

This clone occurred a few times. The chain is built from TRBV12-3 or TRBV12-4 and TRBJ1-2; D may be TRBD1 (6 bases). CDR3 length equals 13 residues. V was pared by 7 bases and J by 4 bases, with 13 bases between. CDR3 residues: CASTANRVYGYTF. The CDR3 DNA reads TGTGCCAGCACCGCCAACAGGGTCTATGGCTACACCTTC.

The chain is built from TRBV19 and TRBJ2-1; 11 positions agree with TRBD2. Germline CDR1 LNHDA, CDR2 SQIVND (reference sequence). V lost 9 bases and J lost 2; bases outside the gene matches: 12. The CDR3 covers 17 residues. CDR3 in DNA: TGTGCCAGCCAGGACCACCTAGCGGGGGGACCCTACAATGAGCAGTTCTTC. Protein: CASQDHLAGGPYNEQFF.

This sequence joins TRBV5-1 and TRBJ2-1; 15 bases are a match to TRBD2. Germline values: CDR1 SGHRS, CDR2 YFSETQ. The CDR3 is made up of 17 amino acids. V lost 3 bases and J lost 4; bases outside the gene matches: 5. The CDR3 bases are TGCGCCAGCAGCTACGGACTAGCGGGAGGGGGGTACAATGAGCAGTTCTTC. It is translated as CASSYGLAGGGYNEQFF.

The chain carries TRBV5-1 and TRBJ2-3; tentative D call: TRBD2 (5 bases). Per germline, CDR1 SGHRS and CDR2 YFSETQ. The ends were cut back, 0 bases at V and 1 base at J, with 15 bases in the middle. This CDR3 contains 17 residues. The CDR3 nucleotides are TGCGCCAGCAGCTTGGCCGGGATGTCCCGGGGCACAGATACGCAGTATTTT. Its translation is CASSLAGMSRGTDTQYF.

This chain uses TRBV27 with TRBJ2-1; 13 positions match TRBD2. The CDR3 is 17 residues long. Unmatched junction bases numbered 8, after V lost 4 bases and J lost 5 bases. Germline assignment: CDR1 MNHEY and CDR2 SMNVEV (reference sequence). In DNA form, the CDR3 reads TGTGCCAGCAGTTCCTACCAGACTAGCGGGAGGAACAATGAGCAGTTCTTC. Translation gives CASSSYQTSGRNNEQFF.

The genes are TRBV2 and TRBJ1-5; 7 bases are a match to TRBD1. The ends lost 5 bases at V and 2 bases at J; junction bases unmatched: 6. This CDR3 spans 15 amino acids. Per germline, CDR1 SNHLY and CDR2 FYNNEI. Here the CDR3 reads CASSNRGSGNQPQHF. The CDR3 DNA sequence: TGTGCCAGCAGTAACAGGGGATCGGGCAATCAGCCCCAGCATTTT.

This chain links TRBV7-9 with TRBJ1-2, with 8 bases that match TRBD1. The V and J ends lost 7 bases and 2 bases, in that order; junction bases with no gene match: 6. CDR3 size: 14 residues. Germline V gene lookup returns CDR1 SEHNR and CDR2 FQNEAQ (reference sequence). CDR3: CASNRDRINYGYTF. The CDR3 coding sequence is TGTGCCAGCAATAGGGACAGGATAAACTATGGCTACACCTTC.

The J gene is TRBJ2-2, the V gene TRBV7-6, with 11 bases fitting TRBD2. The trim removed 2 bases at V and 6 bases at J, leaving 20 bases unmatched. Per the germline V gene, CDR1 is SGHVS and CDR2 is FNYEAQ. This CDR3 has 21 amino acids. The CDR3 DNA follows: TGTGCCAGCAGCTTAAACTTTAAACTAGCGGGAGTAATAACAGGTCCCGGGGAGCTGTTTTTT. Translated: CASSLNFKLAGVITGPGELFF.

V and J are TRBV7-4 and TRBJ2-7, with 10 bases aligning to TRBD2. The germline gives CDR1 SGHVT, CDR2 SQSDAQ. V was clipped by 4 bases and J by 4 bases; unmatched bases: 4. This CDR3 is 14 amino acids long. CDR3 nucleotides: TGTGCCAGCAGCTCTATAGCGGGAGGTTACGAGCAGTACTTC. It translates to CASSSIAGGYEQYF.

This chain connects TRBV3-1 (or the pseudogene TRBV3-2) to TRBJ2-5, with a tentative D call TRBD2 (5 bases). Germline values: CDR1 LGHDT, CDR2 YNNKEL (reference sequence). V lost 1 base and J lost 2, with 5 bases in between. The CDR3 sequence is 13 residues long. CDR3 loop: CASSQGGQETQYF. Here the CDR3 DNA reads TGTGCCAGCAGCCAAGGAGGGCAAGAGACCCAGTACTTC.

In this sample, this clone turned up a few times. The rearrangement uses TRBV27 and TRBJ1-1, with 9 bases lining up with TRBD1. V gave up 7 bases and J gave up 2 bases; unmatched junction bases: 8. This CDR3 contains 15 residues. The germline CDR1 and CDR2 sequences are MNHEY and SMNVEV (reference sequence). The CDR3 DNA sequence: TGTGCCAGCACGCGACAGGGGGTATTAAACACTGAAGCTTTCTTT. Translating it yields CASTRQGVLNTEAFF.